This T cell receptor beta chain was profiled in a study of Ad26.COV2.S vaccination and SARS-CoV-2 variants. Data came from immunoSEQ multiplex PCR; TCRdb stores just in-frame clones and leaves some out. Of around 300,000 clones listed, approximately 90% were seen once; the top ten hold about 5%. In germline, CDR1 is MNHEY, CDR2 SVGAGI. Unmatched junction bases numbered 9, after V lost 6 bases and J lost 4 bases. The CDR3 consists of 15 residues. Treatment of the sample: 15 to 20 received Ad26.COV2.S at low or high dose, single or two shots; several received placebo; per-sample allocation not given. Each sample was drawn 63 days after the first injection (of vaccine or placebo).

The TCR comes from a person between 18 and 65 years old who received the Ad26.COV2.S COVID-19 vaccine or a placebo. This rearrangement joins TRBV6-5 to TRBJ1-2; 9 bases line up with TRBD1. Material: peripheral blood, obtained in a trial of Ad26.COV2.S vaccine versus placebo. The CDR3 reads CASRGLRDRVYGYTF. The CDR3 DNA sequence: TGTGCCAGCAGGGGACTCCGGGACAGGGTCTATGGCTACACCTTC.